The next 30 T cell receptor beta chains were all read from a single sample in a study of cytomegalovirus exposure and HLA in healthy donors. Primers for the PCR totalled 60 Vbeta and 13 Jbeta. The assay was immunoSEQ multiplex PCR, and TCRdb's table has in-frame clones only and misses some. The sample yields about 200,000 clones, 70% to 80% seen once. Input material: PBMCs. These receptors came from a male donor in good health and CMV-seropositive.

This clone was seen once. This sequence joins TRBV10-3 and TRBJ1-1, with a tentative D call TRBD1 (5 bases). The CDR3 runs 14 residues. V lost 4 bases to trimming and J lost 3 bases, with 12 bases between them. Germline lookup yields CDR1 ENHRY and CDR2 SYGVKD. The CDR3 here is CAISGSGGDTEAFF. As DNA, the CDR3 is TGTGCCATCAGTGGTTCCGGGGGGGACACTGAAGCTTTCTTT.

The rearrangement links TRBV7-8 to TRBJ2-5; the D gene is possibly TRBD1 (5 bases). The DNA end is more similar to TRBJ2-7, so the J call may be wrong. The CDR3 totals 16 residues. Germline V gives CDR1 SGHVS, CDR2 FQNEAQ. The CDR3: CASSFLPPGATNEQYF. The CDR3 DNA follows: TGTGCCAGCAGCTTCTTGCCCCCTGGGGCCACAAACGAGCAGTACTTC.

This clone turned up a few times. V usage is TRBV7-9 and J usage is TRBJ1-3, with TRBD1 identical over 9 bases. The CDR3 spans 17 residues. CDR1 and CDR2 from the germline V gene are SEHNR and FQNEAQ (reference sequence). V lost 3 bases and J lost 0; bases outside the gene matches: 6. The CDR3 here is CASSLGTGSISGNTIYF. The CDR3, as DNA: TGTGCCAGCAGCTTGGGGACAGGGTCAATCTCTGGAAACACCATATATTTT.

The J gene is TRBJ1-1, the V gene TRBV6-6; D not resolved. CDR1 MNHNY and CDR2 SVGAGI come from the germline V gene (reference sequence). This CDR3 has 16 residues. Trimming removed 3 bases from V and 0 bases from J, with 14 bases in between. CDR3 nucleotide sequence: TGTGCCAGCAGTTATCTCGGACTGTCAATGAACACTGAAGCTTTCTTT. Its protein product is CASSYLGLSMNTEAFF.

The chain links TRBV18 to TRBJ2-2; 9 bases line up with TRBD1. The CDR3 length is 16 residues. V trimming: 1 base; J trimming: 3 bases; junction bases outside the gene matches: 3. From germline, CDR1 is KGHSH and CDR2 LQKENI. For the CDR3, the DNA is TGTGCCAGCTCACCACAACAGGGGGCGGACACCGGGGAGCTGTTTTTT. It yields the protein CASSPQQGADTGELFF. Full variable domain (missing parts from reference TRBV18 and TRBJ2-2): NAGVMQNPRHLVRRRGQEARLRCSPMKGHSHVYWYRQLPEEGLKFMVYLQKENIIDESGMPKERFSAEFPKEGPSILRIQQVVRGDSAAYFCASSPQQGADTGELFFGEGSRLTVL.

This clone was observed a single time. The J gene is TRBJ1-4, the V gene TRBV5-1; D possibly corresponds to TRBD1 (6 bases). V gave up 0 bases and J gave up 5 bases, with 11 bases separating them. CDR3 length equals 15 residues. Germline V gene data show CDR1 as SGHRS and CDR2 as YFSETQ. The CDR3 DNA is TGCGCCAGCAGCTTGGAGGGGGGGGAAAATGAAAAACTGTTTTTT. This sequence encodes CASSLEGGENEKLFF.

The gene calls are TRBV7-9 and TRBJ1-2, with 9 bases aligning to TRBD1. The length of the CDR3 is 16 residues. The V and J ends lost 5 bases and 4 bases, in that order; junction bases with no gene match: 11. From germline, CDR1 is SEHNR and CDR2 FQNEAQ (reference sequence). The CDR3 is CASSNVSTGGLYGYTF. The CDR3 DNA sequence: TGTGCCAGCAGCAATGTGTCTACAGGGGGCCTCTATGGCTACACCTTC.

The chain uses TRBV21-1 and TRBJ2-7; the D call of TRBD2 is as the table states it, not checked on the DNA. TRBV21-1 is listed as a pseudogene. This CDR3 comprises 13 residues. This CDR3 is CASSRGLSYEQYF. The CDR3 DNA is TGTGCCAGCAGCAGGGGACTCTCCTACGAGCAGTACTTC.

The gene calls are TRBV7-3 and TRBJ1-1, with 7 nucleotides matching TRBD1. Looked up from germline, CDR1 is SGHTA and CDR2 is FQGTGA. Unmatched junction bases numbered 17, after V lost 0 bases and J lost 1 base. The CDR3 loop spans 20 amino acids. The CDR3 sequence is CASSLTGARQGAPSNTEAFF. CDR3 DNA sequence: TGTGCCAGCAGCTTAACAGGGGCCCGACAGGGAGCCCCCTCGAACACTGAAGCTTTCTTT.

CDR3 nucleotide sequence: TGTGCCAGCAGCGTGTTAGCGGGAGCAGGCACCGGGGAGCTGTTTTTT. Translating it yields CASSVLAGAGTGELFF. The gene calls are TRBV9 and TRBJ2-2; 9 bases are a match to TRBD2. V gave up 2 bases and J gave up 4 bases; unmatched junction bases: 6. CDR3 length: 16 amino acids. Looked up from germline, CDR1 is SGDLS and CDR2 is YYNGEE. The complete variable domain, with remaining parts taken from reference TRBV9 and TRBJ2-2, reads DSGVTQTPKHLITATGQRVTLRCSPRSGDLSVYWYQQSLDQGLQFLIQYYNGEERAKGNILERFSAQQFPDLHSELNLSSLELGDSALYFCASSVLAGAGTGELFFGEGSRLTVL.

V usage is TRBV7-3 and J usage is TRBJ2-1; tentative D call: TRBD2 (6 bases). Trimming removed 5 bases at V and 6 bases at J, with 14 bases between. The CDR3 consists of 14 residues. Germline loops: CDR1 SGHTA, CDR2 FQGTGA. This chain's CDR3 is CASSHPGLSNEQFF. The CDR3 coding sequence is TGTGCCAGCAGCCACCCGGGACTGTCCAATGAGCAGTTCTTC.

The chain couples TRBV6-6 to TRBJ1-1, with 10 bases lining up with TRBD1. Unmatched junction bases numbered 8, after V lost 7 bases and J lost 3 bases. This CDR3 is built from 15 residues. In germline, CDR1 is MNHNY, CDR2 SVGAGI (reference sequence). CDR3 loop: CASTDPGTGDTEAFF. As DNA, the CDR3 is TGTGCCAGCACCGACCCCGGGACAGGGGACACTGAAGCTTTCTTT.

The V gene is TRBV19, the J gene TRBJ1-5; TRBD1 agrees at 7 bases. CDR1 and CDR2 (germline): LNHDA, SQIVND (reference sequence). Unmatched junction bases numbered 1, after V lost 5 bases and J lost 0 bases. The CDR3 is 14 residues long. DNA for the CDR3: TGTGCCAGTAGTGGGACAGCTAGCAATCAGCCCCAGCATTTT. This encodes CASSGTASNQPQHF.

V and J are TRBV5-1 and TRBJ2-1; 14 nucleotides match TRBD2. Germline V lookup: CDR1 SGHRS, CDR2 YFSETQ. V shed 1 base, J shed 7 bases, and the junction held 4 bases outside the gene matches. The CDR3 length is 16 residues. The CDR3 region is CASSLMTSGRANEQFF. The CDR3 DNA reads TGCGCCAGCAGCTTGATGACTAGCGGGAGGGCAAATGAGCAGTTCTTC. Filled out from reference TRBV5-1 and TRBJ2-1, the complete variable domain reads KAGVTQTPRYLIKTRGQQVTLSCSPISGHRSVSWYQQTPGQGLQFLFEYFSETQRNKGNFPGRFSGRQFSNSRSEMNVSTLELGDSALYLCASSLMTSGRANEQFFGPGTRLTVL.

This clone has just a few counts. This sequence joins TRBV19 and TRBJ1-2, with D possibly matching TRBD1 (5 bases). The germline V and J ends were trimmed by 9 bases and 5 bases, with 19 bases remaining between them. CDR1 LNHDA and CDR2 SQIVND come from the germline V gene (reference sequence). This CDR3 comprises 14 residues. CDR3 in DNA: TGTGCCAGCGCGTCGGGGGGACCTCGATATGGCTACACCTTC. Encoded protein: CASASGGPRYGYTF.

The sample holds a few counts of this clone. This sequence joins TRBV9 and TRBJ1-1, with 8 bases lining up with TRBD1. CDR3 length: 16 amino acids. Germline V gives CDR1 SGDLS, CDR2 YYNGEE. After removal of 4 bases from V and 1 base from J, the junction contained 9 bases not matched to a gene. The CDR3 nucleotides are TGTGCCAGCAGCCGTGGACAGGGCCTAAGGAACACTGAAGCTTTCTTT. This encodes CASSRGQGLRNTEAFF. Full variable domain (remainder filled in from reference TRBV9 and TRBJ1-1): DSGVTQTPKHLITATGQRVTLRCSPRSGDLSVYWYQQSLDQGLQFLIQYYNGEERAKGNILERFSAQQFPDLHSELNLSSLELGDSALYFCASSRGQGLRNTEAFFGQGTRLTVV.

The chain couples TRBV9 to TRBJ2-1; 14 bases match TRBD2. The CDR3 runs to 17 residues. Trimming removed 4 bases from V and 4 bases from J; junction bases left unmatched: 7. The germline V gene encodes CDR1 SGDLS and CDR2 YYNGEE. CDR3 coding DNA: TGTGCCAGCAGCCCCCGACTAGCGGGAGGGCGGTACAATGAGCAGTTCTTC. Translation gives CASSPRLAGGRYNEQFF.

The V and J genes are TRBV6-1 and TRBJ2-7; tentative D call: TRBD1 (5 bases). CDR1 is MNHNS and CDR2 is SASEGT in the germline V gene. The germline V and J ends were trimmed by 5 bases and 8 bases, with 10 bases remaining between them. The CDR3 spans 11 residues. The CDR3 DNA reads as TGTGCCAGCAGTACAGGTTCACAGCAGTACTTC. This sequence encodes CASSTGSQQYF.

The chain joins TRBV6-4 to TRBJ2-3; D gene unclear. V was shortened by 0 bases and J by 2 bases, with 6 bases between the two germline ends. The germline V gene has CDR1 MRHNA and CDR2 SNTAGT. This CDR3 contains 14 residues. The CDR3 sequence: CASSDSPYTDTQYF. Here the CDR3 DNA reads TGTGCCAGCAGTGACTCCCCCTACACAGATACGCAGTATTTT.

The V and J genes are TRBV11-1 and TRBJ2-7; 8 bases map to TRBD1. The germline V gene encodes CDR1 SGHAT and CDR2 FQDESV (reference sequence). CDR3 length: 16 amino acids. Trimming at V came to 3 bases and at J to 2 bases, leaving 9 bases not matched to a gene. CDR3 sequence reads: CASSLTDRAGTYEQYF. CDR3 sequence (DNA): TGTGCCAGCAGCTTGACGGACAGGGCTGGAACCTACGAGCAGTACTTC.

The CDR3 spells CASSLVQGSNEKLFF. In DNA form, the CDR3 reads TGTGCCAGCAGCTTAGTACAGGGGTCTAATGAAAAACTGTTTTTT. The rearrangement joins TRBV13 to TRBJ1-4, with 7 bases fitting TRBD1. The V gene end was trimmed by 1 base and the J gene end by 3 bases; junction bases not matched to a gene: 2. CDR1 PRHDT and CDR2 FYEKMQ come from the germline V gene (reference sequence). This CDR3 comprises 15 residues.

The chain couples TRBV7-2 to TRBJ2-3, with 13 bases that match TRBD2. After removal of 8 bases from V and 3 bases from J, the junction contained 5 bases not matched to a gene. CDR3 size: 15 residues. CDR1 is SGHTA and CDR2 is FQGNSA in the germline V gene. The DNA of the CDR3 is TGTGCCAGCCTCCCGGGACTAGCGGGAACAGATACGCAGTATTTT. Translating gives CASLPGLAGTDTQYF.

The chain links TRBV2 to TRBJ2-5; 11 bases agree with TRBD2. The CDR3 has 14 amino acids. Germline V gives CDR1 SNHLY, CDR2 FYNNEI. Germline trimming cut 8 bases from V and 2 bases from J; bases unmatched to any gene: 4. DNA for the CDR3: TGTGCCAGCTCTCTAGCGGGGGGTCAAGAGACCCAGTACTTC. It yields the protein CASSLAGGQETQYF.

The chain combines TRBV7-2 with TRBJ2-2; D perhaps matches TRBD2 (5 bases). The CDR3 length is 15 residues. Per the germline V gene, CDR1 is SGHTA and CDR2 is FQGNSA. Trimming took off 0 bases at V and 4 bases at J, with 9 bases between the two ends. The DNA for the CDR3 is TGTGCCAGCAGCTTAGCCCGGGGTGGCACCGGGGAGCTGTTTTTT. Its protein product is CASSLARGGTGELFF.

This chain uses TRBV21-1 with TRBJ1-5; whether TRBD1, the table's D call, matches the DNA was not checked. TRBV21-1 is reported as a pseudogene. The CDR3 sequence is 18 residues long. The CDR3 sequence: CASSNSRASRGVNQPQHF. The CDR3 DNA follows: TGTGCCAGCAGCAATTCCAGGGCCTCCAGGGGCGTCAATCAGCCCCAGCATTTT.

The V and J genes are TRBV4-3 and TRBJ2-7; no clear D. V lost 1 base and J 0 bases, leaving 10 bases between the germline ends. Germline assignment: CDR1 LGHNA and CDR2 YSLEER. The CDR3 loop spans 15 amino acids. The DNA for the CDR3 is TGCGCCAGCAGCCAAGCCCCGGGTGACTCCTACGAGCAGTACTTC. Translated, it gives CASSQAPGDSYEQYF.

J is TRBJ1-5 and V is TRBV10-3, with 7 nucleotides matching TRBD1. Germline-derived CDR1 and CDR2 are ENHRY and SYGVKD. The junction had 2 bases not matched to a gene; V was cut back by 6 bases and J by 0 bases. The CDR3 extends over 14 amino acids. The CDR3 here is CAIRQGNSNQPQHF. For the CDR3, the DNA is TGTGCCATCAGACAGGGGAATAGCAATCAGCCCCAGCATTTT.

The CDR3 protein is CATGTSGRSPYEQYF. CDR3 DNA sequence: TGTGCCACCGGGACTAGCGGGAGGTCCCCCTACGAGCAGTACTTC. V and J are TRBV28 and TRBJ2-7, with 15 positions matching TRBD2. CDR3 length: 15 residues. CDR1 is MDHEN, CDR2 SYDVKM, per germline. The V and J ends lost 10 bases and 2 bases, in that order; junction bases with no gene match: 6. Complete variable domain (other parts from reference TRBV28 and TRBJ2-7): DVKVTQSSRYLVKRTGEKVFLECVQDMDHENMFWYRQDPGLGLRLIYFSYDVKMKEKGDIPEGYSVSREKKERFSLILESASTNQTSMYLCATGTSGRSPYEQYFGPGTRLTVT.

This chain links TRBV7-2 with TRBJ1-4, with TRBD1 as a possible D gene (6 bases). In germline, CDR1 is SGHTA, CDR2 FQGNSA. V lost 5 bases, J lost 4 bases, and 11 bases lay in between. This CDR3 is built from 14 residues. CDR3 amino acids: CASSRDRINEKLFF. The CDR3 region has the DNA TGTGCCAGCAGCCGAGACAGGATTAATGAAAAACTGTTTTTT.

The chain joins TRBV21-1 to TRBJ1-3. TRBV21-1 is noted as a pseudogene. This CDR3 is built from 17 residues. The CDR3 DNA reads TGTGCCAGCAGCAAAGGGCGAGGATACTTCTCTGGAAACACCATATATTTT. It yields the protein CASSKGRGYFSGNTIYF.